These 18 T cell receptor beta chains came from one sample sequenced in a study of cytomegalovirus exposure and HLA in healthy donors. Sequencing used immunoSEQ multiplex PCR; TCRdb keeps in-frame clones, though not all of them. The profile shows 300,000 to 450,000 clones, 75% to 90% of them singletons. The sample comprised PBMCs. All receptors derive from a woman under 30 in good health and CMV-seronegative.

The rearrangement uses TRBV4-1 and TRBJ2-1; 10 bases are shared with TRBD2. The trim removed 1 base at V and 10 bases at J, leaving 10 bases unmatched. Germline V CDR1 and CDR2: MGHRA, YSYEKL. The CDR3 extends over 16 amino acids. Here the CDR3 reads CASSQGQLAGRGEQFF. The CDR3, as DNA: TGCGCCAGCAGCCAAGGCCAACTAGCGGGAAGAGGGGAGCAGTTCTTC.

This chain connects TRBV19 to TRBJ2-7, with 9 nucleotides matching TRBD1. Germline CDR1 reads LNHDA; CDR2 reads SQIVND (reference sequence). With 0 bases clipped from V and 3 bases from J, the junction kept 15 bases outside the gene matches. This CDR3 is 19 amino acids long. The DNA of the CDR3 is TGTGCCAGTAGTATAGATCCCTTTAGGGTGACAGGGGGTTGCTACGAGCAGTACTTC. It translates to CASSIDPFRVTGGCYEQYF.

The chain joins TRBV5-3 to TRBJ1-1; D remains ambiguous. TRBV5-3 is identified as an open reading frame with a role that is uncertain. V was trimmed by 4 bases and J by 0 bases, leaving 16 bases between them. The CDR3 totals 16 residues. CDR3 loop: CARSPVRVIMNTEAFF. The CDR3 DNA is TGTGCCAGAAGCCCAGTGAGGGTGATCATGAACACTGAAGCTTTCTTT.

The rearrangement joins TRBV5-4 to TRBJ2-6; 8 nucleotides align to TRBD1. With 3 bases clipped from V and 2 bases from J, the junction kept 1 base outside the gene matches. From germline, CDR1 is SGHNT and CDR2 YYREEE (reference sequence). The CDR3 runs to 15 residues. The CDR3 loop reads CASSSDRAGANVLTF. The CDR3, as DNA: TGTGCCAGCAGCTCGGACAGGGCTGGGGCCAACGTCCTGACTTTC.

A few counts support this clone. V gene TRBV5-6 combines with J gene TRBJ1-2; D gene uncertain. Trimming left V 5 bases short and J 4 bases short, with 21 bases between. This CDR3 comprises 16 residues. CDR1 is SGHDT, CDR2 YYEEEE, per germline. CDR3 nucleotides: TGTGCCAGCAGTACACGGGGTAGTCTGAACGCCTATGGCTACACCTTC. Amino acids: CASSTRGSLNAYGYTF. Full variable domain (remainder filled in from reference TRBV5-6 and TRBJ1-2): DAGVTQSPTHLIKTRGQQVTLRCSPKSGHDTVSWYQQALGQGPQFIFQYYEEEERQRGNFPDRFSGHQFPNYSSELNVNALLLGDSALYLCASSTRGSLNAYGYTFGSGTRLTVV.

J is TRBJ1-1 and V is TRBV6-5; a possible D gene is TRBD1 (5 bases). CDR3 size: 14 residues. Germline V CDR1 and CDR2: MNHEY, SVGAGI. Trimming removed 6 bases at V and 7 bases at J, with 18 bases between. CDR3 in DNA: TGTGCCAGCAGGTCCCCCCTCACAGGACATGAAGCTTTCTTT. As protein: CASRSPLTGHEAFF.

The chain joins TRBV2 to TRBJ1-4; TRBD1 is a possible D gene (6 bases). CDR3 length: 15 amino acids. The germline V gene has CDR1 SNHLY and CDR2 FYNNEI. Deletions cut 2 bases from V and 7 bases from J, with 14 bases between. CDR3 region: CASSEYRAPGEKLFF. CDR3 nucleotide sequence: TGTGCCAGCAGTGAATACAGGGCTCCGGGTGAAAAACTGTTTTTT.

The chain combines TRBV4-2 with TRBJ1-2; D uncertain. Trimming took off 0 bases at V and 5 bases at J, with 10 bases between the two ends. Germline CDR1 LGHNA, CDR2 YNFKEQ. The CDR3 has 14 residues. For the CDR3, the DNA is TGTGCCAGCAGCCAAGATTCGAACAGTTATGGCTACACCTTC. Its protein is CASSQDSNSYGYTF.

The J gene is TRBJ1-2, the V gene TRBV6-5; possible D gene TRBD1, 5 bases. Looked up from germline, CDR1 is MNHEY and CDR2 is SVGAGI. The length of the CDR3 is 14 residues. The V and J ends lost 6 bases and 8 bases respectively, with 19 bases between them. The DNA for the CDR3 is TGTGCCAGCAGAACCTCGGAAGGGCAGGGCGGCTACACCTTC. Translation gives CASRTSEGQGGYTF.

The rearrangement uses TRBV30 and TRBJ1-5; possibly TRBD1 for D (5 bases). This CDR3 comprises 12 residues. In germline, CDR1 is GTSNPN, CDR2 SVGIG (reference sequence). V dropped 7 bases and J dropped 6 bases, with 13 bases sitting between them. In DNA, the CDR3 is TGTGCCTTTGGCCTCGGGGGTCAGCCCCAGCATTTT. Translation: CAFGLGGQPQHF.

This clone has just one count. The V gene is TRBV9, the J gene TRBJ2-3; 8 bases line up with TRBD2. V shed 4 bases, J shed 7 bases, and the junction held 11 bases outside the gene matches. Germline CDR1 and CDR2: SGDLS and YYNGEE. The CDR3 consists of 15 residues. The CDR3 DNA reads as TGTGCCAGCAGCCCCGGGGTAGCGGGACGTTATACGCAGTATTTT. Translated, it gives CASSPGVAGRYTQYF.

This clone has a single count. The chain has TRBV2 and TRBJ1-2; no firm D call. CDR3 length: 14 residues. CDR1 and CDR2 (germline): SNHLY, FYNNEI. With 3 bases removed from V and 4 bases from J, the gap between germline ends came to 12 bases. The CDR3 DNA follows: TGTGCCAGCAGTGATTCCTGGGCGGGCTATGGCTACACCTTC. Protein: CASSDSWAGYGYTF.

The CDR3 sequence is CASSYSGGGRPLTQYF. The CDR3 DNA reads TGTGCCAGCAGTTACTCCGGTGGGGGCCGGCCTCTGACCCAGTACTTC. The chain has TRBV6-5 and TRBJ2-5, with a weak D call TRBD1 (6 bases). From germline, CDR1 is MNHEY and CDR2 SVGAGI. The CDR3 runs 16 residues. V was trimmed by 0 bases and J by 7 bases, leaving 18 bases between them.

V usage is TRBV6-1 and J usage is TRBJ1-4; TRBD1 aligns across 8 bases. The length of the CDR3 is 15 residues. Germline assignment: CDR1 MNHNS and CDR2 SASEGT. V was clipped by 10 bases and J by 0 bases; unmatched bases: 7. The CDR3 DNA reads as TGTGCCACAGGCGGGACAGGCTCAACTAATGAAAAACTGTTTTTT. Translation: CATGGTGSTNEKLFF.

The chain employs TRBV27 and TRBJ1-5; no clear D. V dropped 4 bases and J dropped 2 bases, with 9 bases sitting between them. CDR1 is MNHEY, CDR2 SMNVEV, per germline (reference sequence). The CDR3 is made up of 14 amino acids. The CDR3 DNA reads as TGTGCCAGCAGTTCCGGGTACGGCAATCAGCCCCAGCATTTT. The encoded protein is CASSSGYGNQPQHF.

The gene calls are TRBV7-8 and TRBJ2-1, with D perhaps matching TRBD2 (6 bases). Between the trimmed V and J ends, which lost 5 bases and 1 base, there was a span of 9 bases. The CDR3 totals 14 residues. Looked up from germline, CDR1 is SGHVS and CDR2 is FQNEAQ. The DNA for the CDR3 is TGTGCCAGCAGCAAGGGGACTTCCTACAATGAGCAGTTCTTC. This encodes CASSKGTSYNEQFF.

V and J are TRBV6-1 and TRBJ2-7; D is undetermined. CDR3 length equals 11 residues. Looked up from germline, CDR1 is MNHNS and CDR2 is SASEGT. The V end lost 8 bases, the J end lost 6 bases, and 11 bases lay between the germline ends. DNA for the CDR3: TGTGCCAGCGGTAGTCCGTCCGAGCAGTACTTC. Protein: CASGSPSEQYF.

The rearrangement joins TRBV2 to TRBJ2-6; D uncertain. The CDR3 covers 18 residues. Germline V gene sequence: CDR1 SNHLY, CDR2 FYNNEI. V was pared by 6 bases and J by 0 bases, with 18 bases between. CDR3 coding DNA: TGTGCCAGCAGCGAAACCGGGTCCCCCGTCTCTGGGGCCAACGTCCTGACTTTC. Translating gives CASSETGSPVSGANVLTF. Full variable domain (rest looked up from reference TRBV2 and TRBJ2-6): EPEVTQTPSHQVTQMGQEVILRCVPISNHLYFYWYRQILGQKVEFLVSFYNNEISEKSEIFDDQFSVERPDGSNFTLKIRSTKLEDSAMYFCASSETGSPVSGANVLTFGAGSRLTVL.